This TCR beta chain comes out of a study of shared clonotypes between healthy human individuals. From germline, CDR1 is MRHNA and CDR2 SNTAGT. V gave up 7 bases and J gave up 1 base, with 8 bases separating them. This CDR3 is 14 amino acids long. Using immunoSEQ multiplex PCR, the repertoire was profiled, and TCRdb retains in-frame clones only, with some absent. Here the sample spans around 2,000,000 clones, 85% to 95% being singletons. What was sequenced was naive CD4+ T cells sorted from blood. Subset: CD45RA+ positively selected. The sequence derives from a man between 18 and 35 years old in good health. V is TRBV6-4 and J is TRBJ1-6; D gene uncertain. The CDR3 loop is CASMVRSYNSPLHF. CDR3 nucleotide sequence: TGTGCCAGCATGGTCAGGTCCTATAATTCACCCCTCCACTTT.